This T cell receptor beta chain derives from a study of T cell changes during pregnancy in multiple sclerosis. Profiling relied on immunoSEQ multiplex PCR, and the TCRdb table lists in-frame clones only, not all of them. This table has 40,000 to 60,000 clones, 95% appearing once. The CDR3 spans 14 residues. Trimming removed 6 bases at V and 6 bases at J, with 17 bases between. Germline V gives CDR1 SGHAT, CDR2 FQNNGV. This receptor was identified in a female donor with multiple sclerosis, enrolled in a pregnancy study. The input for sequencing was CD8+ T cells from peripheral blood mononuclear cells, taken in the first trimester of pregnancy. The V gene is TRBV11-2, the J gene TRBJ1-1; no definite D call. For the CDR3, the DNA is TGTGCCAGCAGTCCTAAGCCGGGGAGGGCTGAAGCTTTCTTT. This encodes CASSPKPGRAEAFF.